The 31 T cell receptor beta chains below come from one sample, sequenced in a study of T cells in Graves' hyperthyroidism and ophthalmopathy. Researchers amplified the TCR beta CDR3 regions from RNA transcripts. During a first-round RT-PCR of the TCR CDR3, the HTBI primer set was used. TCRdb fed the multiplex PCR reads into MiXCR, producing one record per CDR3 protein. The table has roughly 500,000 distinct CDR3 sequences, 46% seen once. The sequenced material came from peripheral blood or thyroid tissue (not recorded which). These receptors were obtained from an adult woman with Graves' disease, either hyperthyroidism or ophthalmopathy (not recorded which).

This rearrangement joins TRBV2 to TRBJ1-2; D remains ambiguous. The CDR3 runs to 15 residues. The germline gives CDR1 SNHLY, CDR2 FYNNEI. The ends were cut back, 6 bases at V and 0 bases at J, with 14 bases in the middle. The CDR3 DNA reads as TGTGCCAGCAGCGTGTCAGGACTAGCTAACTATGGCTACACCTTC. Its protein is CASSVSGLANYGYTF.

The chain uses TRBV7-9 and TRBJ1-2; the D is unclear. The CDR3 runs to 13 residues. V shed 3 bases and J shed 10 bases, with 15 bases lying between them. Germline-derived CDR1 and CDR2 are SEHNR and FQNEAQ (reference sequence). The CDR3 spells CASSFGNERAYTF. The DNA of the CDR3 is TGTGCCAGCAGCTTCGGTAACGAGCGGGCCTACACCTTC.

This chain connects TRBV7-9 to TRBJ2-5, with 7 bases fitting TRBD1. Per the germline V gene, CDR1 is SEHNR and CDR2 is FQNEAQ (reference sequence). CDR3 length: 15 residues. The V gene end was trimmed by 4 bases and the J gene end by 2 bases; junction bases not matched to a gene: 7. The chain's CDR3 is CASSYTGDLQETQYF. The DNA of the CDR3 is TGTGCCAGCAGCTACACAGGGGACCTACAAGAGACCCAGTACTTC.

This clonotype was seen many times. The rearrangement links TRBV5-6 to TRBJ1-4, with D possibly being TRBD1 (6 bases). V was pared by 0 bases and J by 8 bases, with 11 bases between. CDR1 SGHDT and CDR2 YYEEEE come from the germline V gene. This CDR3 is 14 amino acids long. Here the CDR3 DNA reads TGTGCCAGCAGCTTGGGCTACAGGGCCGAAAAACTGTTTTTT. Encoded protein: CASSLGYRAEKLFF.

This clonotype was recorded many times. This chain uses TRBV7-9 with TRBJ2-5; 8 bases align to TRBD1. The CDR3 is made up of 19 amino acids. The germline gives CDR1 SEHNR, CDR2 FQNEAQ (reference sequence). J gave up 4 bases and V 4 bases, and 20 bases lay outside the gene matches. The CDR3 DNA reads TGTGCCAGCAGCTCGCGTACTTGGGACAGGTGGGGGCTAAGAGAGACCCAGTACTTC. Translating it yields CASSSRTWDRWGLRETQYF.

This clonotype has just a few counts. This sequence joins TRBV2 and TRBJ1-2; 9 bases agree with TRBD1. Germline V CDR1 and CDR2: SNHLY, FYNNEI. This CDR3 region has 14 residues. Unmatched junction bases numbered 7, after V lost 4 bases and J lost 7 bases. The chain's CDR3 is CASSVRDRVSGYTF. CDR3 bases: TGTGCCAGCAGTGTTAGGGACAGGGTATCTGGCTACACCTTC.

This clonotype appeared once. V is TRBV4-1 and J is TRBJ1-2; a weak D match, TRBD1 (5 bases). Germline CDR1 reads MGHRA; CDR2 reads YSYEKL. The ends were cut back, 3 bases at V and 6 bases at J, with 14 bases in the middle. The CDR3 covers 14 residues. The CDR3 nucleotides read TGCGCCAGCAGCCACCCCTGGGGGGGGAATGGCTACACCTTC. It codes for CASSHPWGGNGYTF.

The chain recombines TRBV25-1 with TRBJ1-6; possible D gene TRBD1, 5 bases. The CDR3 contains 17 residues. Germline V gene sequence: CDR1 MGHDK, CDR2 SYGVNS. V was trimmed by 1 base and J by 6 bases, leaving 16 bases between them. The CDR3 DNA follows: TGTGCCAGCAGTGAATCGGCTGGGGGGGGTGTTAATTCACCCCTCCACTTT. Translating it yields CASSESAGGGVNSPLHF.

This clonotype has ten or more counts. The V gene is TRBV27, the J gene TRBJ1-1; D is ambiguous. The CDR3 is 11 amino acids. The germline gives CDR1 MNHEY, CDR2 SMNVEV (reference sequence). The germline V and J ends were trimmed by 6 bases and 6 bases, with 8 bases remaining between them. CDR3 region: CASRFRAEAFF. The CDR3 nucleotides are TGTGCCAGCAGATTCCGCGCTGAAGCTTTCTTT.

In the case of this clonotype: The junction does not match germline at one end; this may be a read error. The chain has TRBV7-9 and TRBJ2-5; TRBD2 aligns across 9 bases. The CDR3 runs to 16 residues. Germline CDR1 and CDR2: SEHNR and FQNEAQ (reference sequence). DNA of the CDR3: TGCGCCAGCAGCCAAGGAGTTAGCGGGGGTGGGGAGACCCAGTACTTC. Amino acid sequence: CASSQGVSGGGETQYF.

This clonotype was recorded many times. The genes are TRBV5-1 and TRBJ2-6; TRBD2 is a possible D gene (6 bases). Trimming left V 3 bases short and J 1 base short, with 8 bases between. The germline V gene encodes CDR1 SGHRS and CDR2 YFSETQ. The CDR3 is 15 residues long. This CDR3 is CASSSEGSGANVLTF. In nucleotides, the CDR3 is TGCGCCAGCAGCTCGGAGGGATCTGGGGCCAACGTCCTGACTTTC.

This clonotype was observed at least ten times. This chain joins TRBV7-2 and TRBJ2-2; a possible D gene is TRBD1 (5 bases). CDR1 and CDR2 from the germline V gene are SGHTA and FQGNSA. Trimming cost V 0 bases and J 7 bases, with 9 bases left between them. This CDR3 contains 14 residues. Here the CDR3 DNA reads TGTGCCAGCAGCTTAGCCAGGGTGAGCGGGGAGCTGTTTTTT. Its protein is CASSLARVSGELFF.

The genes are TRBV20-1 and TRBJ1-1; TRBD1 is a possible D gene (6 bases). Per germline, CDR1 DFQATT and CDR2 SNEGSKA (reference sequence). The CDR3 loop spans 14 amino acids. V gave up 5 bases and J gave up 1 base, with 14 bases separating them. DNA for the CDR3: TGCAGTGCTTCCAGGGGACTTGGGAACACTGAAGCTTTCTTT. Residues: CSASRGLGNTEAFF.

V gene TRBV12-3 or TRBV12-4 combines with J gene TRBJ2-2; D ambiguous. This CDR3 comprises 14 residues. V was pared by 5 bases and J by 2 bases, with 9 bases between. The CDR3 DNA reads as TGTGCCAGCAGTCAATCCGTTAACACCGGGGAGCTGTTTTTT. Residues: CASSQSVNTGELFF.

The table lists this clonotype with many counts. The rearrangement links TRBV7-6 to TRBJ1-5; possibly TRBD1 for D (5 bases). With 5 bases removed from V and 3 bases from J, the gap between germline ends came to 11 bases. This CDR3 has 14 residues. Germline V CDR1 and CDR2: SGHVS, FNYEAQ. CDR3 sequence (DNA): TGTGCCAGCAGCACGGGGGGACTCAATCAGCCCCAGCATTTT. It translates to CASSTGGLNQPQHF. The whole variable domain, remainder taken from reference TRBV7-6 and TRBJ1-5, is GAGVSQSPRYKVTKRGQDVALRCDPISGHVSLYWYRQALGQGPEFLTYFNYEAQQDKSGLPNDRFSAERPEGSISTLTIQRTEQRDSAMYRCASSTGGLNQPQHFGDGTRLSIL.

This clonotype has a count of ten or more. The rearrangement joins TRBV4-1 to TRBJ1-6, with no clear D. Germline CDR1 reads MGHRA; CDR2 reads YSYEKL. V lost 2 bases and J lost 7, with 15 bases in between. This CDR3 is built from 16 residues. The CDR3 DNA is TGCGCCAGCAGCCAACCACAAGGCTTGGGGAATTCACCCCTCCACTTT. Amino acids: CASSQPQGLGNSPLHF.

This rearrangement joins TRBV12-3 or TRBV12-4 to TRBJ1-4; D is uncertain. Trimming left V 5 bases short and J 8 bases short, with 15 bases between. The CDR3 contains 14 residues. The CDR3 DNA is TGTGCCAGCAGTCCCCCGTGGGGAAAGGAAAAACTGTTTTTT. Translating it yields CASSPPWGKEKLFF.

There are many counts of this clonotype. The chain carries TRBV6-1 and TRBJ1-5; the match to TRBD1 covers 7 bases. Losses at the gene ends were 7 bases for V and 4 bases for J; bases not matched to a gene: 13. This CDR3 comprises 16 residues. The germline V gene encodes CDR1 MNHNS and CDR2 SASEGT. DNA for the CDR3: TGTGCCAGCATAGAGTCTTTCAACAGGGGAAATCAGCCCCAGCATTTT. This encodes CASIESFNRGNQPQHF.

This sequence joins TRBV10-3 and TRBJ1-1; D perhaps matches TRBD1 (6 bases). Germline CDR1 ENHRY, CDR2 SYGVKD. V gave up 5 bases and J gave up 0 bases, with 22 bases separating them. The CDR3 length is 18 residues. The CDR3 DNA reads TGTGCCATCAGTAGGGGCTACAGGGCACGGTCTATGAACACTGAAGCTTTCTTT. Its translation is CAISRGYRARSMNTEAFF.

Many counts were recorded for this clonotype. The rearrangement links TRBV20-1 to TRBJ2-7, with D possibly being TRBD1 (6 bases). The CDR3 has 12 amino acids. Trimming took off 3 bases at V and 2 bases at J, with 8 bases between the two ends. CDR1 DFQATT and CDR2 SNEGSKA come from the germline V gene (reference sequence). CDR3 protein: CSASRDTYEQYF. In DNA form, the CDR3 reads TGCAGTGCTAGTCGGGACACCTACGAGCAGTACTTC.

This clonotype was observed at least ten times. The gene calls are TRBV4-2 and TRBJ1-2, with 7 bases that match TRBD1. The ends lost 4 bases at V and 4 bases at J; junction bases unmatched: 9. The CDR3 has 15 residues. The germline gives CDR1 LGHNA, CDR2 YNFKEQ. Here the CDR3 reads CASSLQYTGVYGYTF. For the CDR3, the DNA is TGTGCCAGCAGCCTACAATACACAGGGGTCTATGGCTACACCTTC.

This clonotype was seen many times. CDR3 in DNA: TGCAGCGCGGGAACAGGGAGGGCTAACTATGGCTACACCTTC. This gives the protein CSAGTGRANYGYTF. V usage is TRBV29-1 and J usage is TRBJ1-2; tentatively, D is TRBD1 (6 bases). Germline V gives CDR1 SQVTM, CDR2 ANQGSEA. This CDR3 has 14 amino acids. Trimming removed 7 bases at V and 0 bases at J, with 15 bases between. The entire variable domain, with the rest obtained from reference TRBV29-1 and TRBJ1-2, is as follows: SAVISQKPSRDICQRGTSLTIQCQVDSQVTMMFWYRQQPGQSLTLIATANQGSEATYESGFVIDKFPISRPNLTFSTLTVSNMSPEDSSIYLCSAGTGRANYGYTFGSGTRLTVV.

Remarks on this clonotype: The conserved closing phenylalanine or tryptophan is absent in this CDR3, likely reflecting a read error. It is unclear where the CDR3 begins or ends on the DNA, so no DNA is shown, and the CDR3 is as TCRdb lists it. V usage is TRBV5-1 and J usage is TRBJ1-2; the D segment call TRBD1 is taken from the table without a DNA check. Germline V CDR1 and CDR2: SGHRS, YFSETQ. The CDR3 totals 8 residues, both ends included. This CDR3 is CASSWRGD.

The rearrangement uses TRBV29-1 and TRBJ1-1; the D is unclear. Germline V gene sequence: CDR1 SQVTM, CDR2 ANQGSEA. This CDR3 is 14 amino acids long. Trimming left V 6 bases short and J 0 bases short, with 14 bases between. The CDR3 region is CSVNRGTLNTEAFF. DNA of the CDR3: TGCAGCGTAAACCGAGGTACCTTGAACACTGAAGCTTTCTTT. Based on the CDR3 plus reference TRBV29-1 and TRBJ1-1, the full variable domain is SAVISQKPSRDICQRGTSLTIQCQVDSQVTMMFWYRQQPGQSLTLIATANQGSEATYESGFVIDKFPISRPNLTFSTLTVSNMSPEDSSIYLCSVNRGTLNTEAFFGQGTRLTVV.

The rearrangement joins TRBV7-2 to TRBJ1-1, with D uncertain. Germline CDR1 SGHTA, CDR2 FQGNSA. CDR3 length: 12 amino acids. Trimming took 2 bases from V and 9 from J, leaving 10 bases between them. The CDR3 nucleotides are TGTGCCAGCAGCTTATCTAGGGCTCAAGCTTTCTTT. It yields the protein CASSLSRAQAFF. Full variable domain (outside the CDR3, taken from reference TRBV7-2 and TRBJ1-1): GAGVSQSPSNKVTEKGKDVELRCDPISGHTALYWYRQSLGQGLEFLIYFQGNSAPDKSGLPSDRFSAERTGGSVSTLTIQRTQQEDSAVYLCASSLSRAQAFFGQGTRLTVV.

The CDR3 DNA is TGTGCCAGCAGCTCCGGGACAGGGTTTGGCTACACCTTC. Protein: CASSSGTGFGYTF. V gene TRBV7-9 combines with J gene TRBJ1-2, with TRBD1 identical over 9 bases. From germline, CDR1 is SEHNR and CDR2 FQNEAQ (reference sequence). The trim removed 4 bases at V and 7 bases at J, leaving 4 bases unmatched. The CDR3 extends over 13 amino acids.

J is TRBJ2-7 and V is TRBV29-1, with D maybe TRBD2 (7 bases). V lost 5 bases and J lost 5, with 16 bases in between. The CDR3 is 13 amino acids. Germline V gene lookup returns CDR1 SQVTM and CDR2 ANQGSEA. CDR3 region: CSVTWGGHDEQYF. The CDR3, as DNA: TGCAGCGTTACCTGGGGGGGGCACGACGAGCAGTACTTC.

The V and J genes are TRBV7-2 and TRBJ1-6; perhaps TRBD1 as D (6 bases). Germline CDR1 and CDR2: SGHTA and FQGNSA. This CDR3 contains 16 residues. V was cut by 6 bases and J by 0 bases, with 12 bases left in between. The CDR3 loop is CASRKEGGSYNSPLHF. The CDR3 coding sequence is TGTGCCAGCAGAAAAGAGGGGGGCTCCTATAATTCACCCCTCCACTTT.

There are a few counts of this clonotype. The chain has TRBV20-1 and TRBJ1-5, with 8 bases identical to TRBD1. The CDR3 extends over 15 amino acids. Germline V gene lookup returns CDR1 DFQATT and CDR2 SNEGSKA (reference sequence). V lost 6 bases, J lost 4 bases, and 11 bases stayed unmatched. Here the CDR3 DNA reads TGCAGTGCAAGCGGACAGGGAGCCGGGAATCAGCCCCAGCATTTT. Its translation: CSASGQGAGNQPQHF.

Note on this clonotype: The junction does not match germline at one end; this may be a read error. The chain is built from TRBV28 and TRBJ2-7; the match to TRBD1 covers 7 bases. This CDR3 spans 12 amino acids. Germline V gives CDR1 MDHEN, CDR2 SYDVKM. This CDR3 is CVSSTNDREFYF. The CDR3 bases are TGTGTCAGCAGTACCAATGACAGGGAATTCTACTTC.

The CDR3 is CAISLVGTSDEQYF. Written as DNA, the CDR3 is TGTGCCATCAGCTTGGTTGGGACTAGCGACGAGCAGTACTTC. The genes are TRBV10-3 and TRBJ2-7, with 10 bases matching TRBD2. The V gene end was trimmed by 6 bases and the J gene end by 5 bases; junction bases not matched to a gene: 7. This CDR3 spans 14 amino acids. CDR1 and CDR2 from the germline V gene are ENHRY and SYGVKD.